What follows are 21 T cell receptor beta chains derived from one specimen sequenced in a study of memory CD4+ T cells and cytomegalovirus serostatus. The sort gate was single viable CD3+CD4+CD8-CD45RO+ cells for memory CD4+ T cells. TCRdb's table, derived via immunoSEQ multiplex PCR, lists solely in-frame clones and lacks some. The sample has around 54,000 clones, roughly 80% seen once. The sequenced material came from memory CD4+ T cells from blood. The receptors were gathered from an adult in good health and CMV-seronegative.

The rearrangement joins TRBV28 to TRBJ2-5, with TRBD2 matching 11 bases. This CDR3 spans 18 amino acids. V lost 6 bases, J lost 2 bases, and 14 bases stayed unmatched. Germline CDR1 reads MDHEN; CDR2 reads SYDVKM. The DNA of the CDR3 is TGTGCCAGCAGGAGTAGCGGGAGGGCGACTTGGAGACAAGAGACCCAGTACTTC. Translated, it gives CASRSSGRATWRQETQYF.

V and J are TRBV29-1 and TRBJ1-1; TRBD1 might be the D (6 bases). Deletions cut 2 bases from V and 10 bases from J, with 11 bases between. The CDR3 runs 11 residues. Germline V gives CDR1 SQVTM, CDR2 ANQGSEA. CDR3 loop: CSVELLGGAFF. The CDR3 DNA reads as TGCAGCGTTGAATTGCTAGGGGGAGCTTTCTTT.

The CDR3 DNA reads as TGTGCCAGCAGCCTCGGGCAGGCGCTCTCCTACGAGCAGTACTTC. Protein sequence: CASSLGQALSYEQYF. V usage is TRBV6-1 and J usage is TRBJ2-7; D remains ambiguous. Germline values: CDR1 MNHNS, CDR2 SASEGT. The V and J ends lost 6 bases and 0 bases respectively, with 15 bases between them. The CDR3 sequence is 15 residues long.

This chain connects TRBV5-6 to TRBJ2-3, with 15 positions matching TRBD2. This CDR3 has 19 amino acids. Unmatched junction bases numbered 11, after V lost 3 bases and J lost 3 bases. Germline V gives CDR1 SGHDT, CDR2 YYEEEE. This chain's CDR3 is CASSYIKGTSGRLTDTQYF. CDR3 coding DNA: TGTGCCAGCAGCTACATAAAGGGGACTAGCGGGAGGCTTACAGATACGCAGTATTTT.

The rearrangement joins TRBV19 to TRBJ2-6; D is undetermined. The germline V gene encodes CDR1 LNHDA and CDR2 SQIVND (reference sequence). The CDR3 has 13 residues. Trimming left V 5 bases short and J 4 bases short, with 6 bases between. CDR3 in amino acids: CASSQNGANVLTF. In nucleotides, the CDR3 is TGTGCCAGTAGTCAAAACGGGGCCAACGTCCTGACTTTC.

The chain carries TRBV2 and TRBJ2-3; 7 bases map to TRBD2. CDR1 and CDR2 from the germline V gene are SNHLY and FYNNEI. This CDR3 is 14 amino acids long. After removal of 7 bases from V and 5 bases from J, the junction contained 9 bases not matched to a gene. The CDR3: CASMAALAIDTQYF. The CDR3 DNA is TGTGCCAGCATGGCGGCACTAGCGATAGATACGCAGTATTTT.

V is TRBV18 and J is TRBJ1-4; D perhaps matches TRBD1 (6 bases). CDR1 and CDR2 from the germline V gene are KGHSH and LQKENI. The CDR3 runs 17 residues. The germline V and J ends were trimmed by 1 base and 5 bases, with 17 bases remaining between them. CDR3: CASSPLPGPRGNEKLFF. The CDR3 DNA is TGTGCCAGCTCACCACTCCCAGGGCCGAGGGGGAATGAAAAACTGTTTTTT.

The CDR3 spells CATGQAGTQYF. For the CDR3, the DNA is TGCGCCACCGGACAGGCGGGGACCCAGTACTTC. The chain is built from TRBV10-1 and TRBJ2-5, with 7 bases aligning to TRBD1. The CDR3 contains 11 residues. The germline V gene encodes CDR1 WNHNN and CDR2 SYGVQD (reference sequence). The V segment lost 10 bases and the J segment 7 bases; nucleotides outside the gene matches: 6.

This rearrangement joins TRBV14 to TRBJ2-7; D may be TRBD2 (6 bases). The CDR3 is 14 residues long. V shed 5 bases and J shed 5 bases, with 16 bases lying between them. Germline V gene data show CDR1 as SGHDN and CDR2 as FVKESK. The CDR3 coding sequence is TGTGCCAGCAGCGTGACTAGGCTTTTTCACGAGCAGTACTTC. Encoded protein: CASSVTRLFHEQYF.

This rearrangement joins TRBV7-3 to TRBJ2-3; 7 bases are a match to TRBD2. V shed 4 bases, J shed 0 bases, and the junction held 4 bases outside the gene matches. Germline V lookup: CDR1 SGHTA, CDR2 FQGTGA. CDR3 length equals 15 residues. The CDR3: CASSSHSGSTDTQYF. As DNA, the CDR3 is TGTGCCAGCAGCTCCCATAGCGGGAGCACAGATACGCAGTATTTT.

With respect to this clone: This specimen includes other DNA sequences encoding the same CDR3. This chain uses TRBV15 with TRBJ1-2; 8 bases map to TRBD1. In germline, CDR1 is LNHNV, CDR2 YYDKDF (reference sequence). V lost 3 bases to trimming and J lost 2 bases; unmatched junction nucleotides: 5. The CDR3 sequence is 15 residues long. In nucleotides, the CDR3 is TGTGCCACCAGCAGTGGGACAGGAGGCAACTATGGCTACACCTTC. Translating gives CATSSGTGGNYGYTF.

The chain links TRBV28 to TRBJ2-2; 11 bases are a match to TRBD2. Germline CDR1 is MDHEN and CDR2 is SYDVKM. CDR3 length: 18 amino acids. Trimming took 2 bases from V and 4 from J; bases not matched to a gene: 9. CDR3 in DNA: TGTGCCAGCAGTTTAATGGGACTAGCGGCAATTAGCACCGGGGAGCTGTTTTTT. Translated, it gives CASSLMGLAAISTGELFF.

The chain joins TRBV7-9 to TRBJ2-7; no clear D. This CDR3 comprises 13 residues. Germline lookup yields CDR1 SEHNR and CDR2 FQNEAQ (reference sequence). With 1 base removed from V and 2 bases from J, the gap between germline ends came to 6 bases. The CDR3 DNA follows: TGTGCCAGCAGCTTAGAGGTTACCTACGAGCAGTACTTC. This translates into CASSLEVTYEQYF.

As DNA, the CDR3 is TGTGCCAGCAGCTTATTGTCCGGGGAGCTGTTTTTT. Its protein is CASSLLSGELFF. The chain links TRBV5-4 to TRBJ2-2; D gene unclear. Germline assignment: CDR1 SGHNT and CDR2 YYREEE (reference sequence). Trimming removed 2 bases from V and 6 bases from J, with 5 bases in between. The CDR3 spans 12 residues. Combining the CDR3 with reference TRBV5-4 and TRBJ2-2 gives the whole variable domain ETGVTQSPTHLIKTRGQQVTLRCSSQSGHNTVSWYQQALGQGPQFIFQYYREEENGRGNFPPRFSGLQFPNYSSELNVNALELDDSALYLCASSLLSGELFFGEGSRLTVL.

The chain employs TRBV5-1 and TRBJ1-1; no clear D. Germline V lookup: CDR1 SGHRS, CDR2 YFSETQ. The V gene lost 0 bases and the J gene lost 1 base, with 7 bases spanning the gap. The CDR3 extends over 14 amino acids. CDR3 nucleotide sequence: TGCGCCAGCAGCTTGGTCGCACAGAACACTGAAGCTTTCTTT. Its protein is CASSLVAQNTEAFF. Together with reference TRBV5-1 and TRBJ1-1, the CDR3 gives the full variable domain: KAGVTQTPRYLIKTRGQQVTLSCSPISGHRSVSWYQQTPGQGLQFLFEYFSETQRNKGNFPGRFSGRQFSNSRSEMNVSTLELGDSALYLCASSLVAQNTEAFFGQGTRLTVV.

This rearrangement joins TRBV9 to TRBJ2-3; 8 positions agree with TRBD2. Germline CDR1 is SGDLS and CDR2 is YYNGEE. Trimming cost V 3 bases and J 5 bases; bases outside gene matches: 14. This CDR3 spans 17 amino acids. CDR3 sequence: CASSAWAGAGDKDTQYF. Here the CDR3 DNA reads TGTGCCAGCAGCGCGTGGGCCGGAGCGGGAGATAAAGATACGCAGTATTTT. The entire variable domain, with the rest obtained from reference TRBV9 and TRBJ2-3, is as follows: DSGVTQTPKHLITATGQRVTLRCSPRSGDLSVYWYQQSLDQGLQFLIQYYNGEERAKGNILERFSAQQFPDLHSELNLSSLELGDSALYFCASSAWAGAGDKDTQYFGPGTRLTVL.

The chain uses TRBV6-1 and TRBJ1-5; D unresolved. The V and J ends lost 2 bases and 0 bases respectively, with 5 bases between them. CDR1 is MNHNS and CDR2 is SASEGT in the germline V gene. This CDR3 has 14 residues. For the CDR3, the DNA is TGTGCCAGCAGTGAAATTCATAGCAATCAGCCCCAGCATTTT. It translates to CASSEIHSNQPQHF.

V and J are TRBV6-6 and TRBJ2-1; D may be TRBD2 (6 bases). Germline V gene sequence: CDR1 MNHNY, CDR2 SVGAGI (reference sequence). The CDR3 has 14 residues. V lost 5 bases, J lost 8 bases, and 16 bases lay in between. In nucleotides, the CDR3 is TGTGCCAGCAGTGGGAGGACTGGAGTCGATGAGCAGTTCTTC. Its protein is CASSGRTGVDEQFF.

The chain links TRBV7-3 to TRBJ1-2; 7 nucleotides match TRBD1. The CDR3 extends over 13 amino acids. V trimming: 1 base; J trimming: 12 bases; junction bases outside the gene matches: 8. Germline V lookup: CDR1 SGHTA, CDR2 FQGTGA. The CDR3 region is CASSLRTGYFHTF. CDR3 in DNA: TGTGCCAGCAGCTTAAGGACAGGTTATTTCCACACCTTC.

Points on this clone: The junction shows a germline mismatch at one end, possibly a read error. The V call is TRBV2, the J call TRBJ2-1; TRBD2 matches at 9 bases. Germline V gene lookup returns CDR1 SNHLY and CDR2 FYNNEI. The CDR3 extends over 18 amino acids. The CDR3 sequence is CARSPRTAPGLAFNEQFF. CDR3 nucleotides: TGTGCCCGCAGTCCCCGGACGGCACCGGGACTAGCTTTTAATGAGCAGTTCTTC.

The chain employs TRBV9 and TRBJ2-5; no firm D call. Germline CDR1 SGDLS, CDR2 YYNGEE. The CDR3 is 15 amino acids. V lost 4 bases, J lost 1 base, and 14 bases lay in between. CDR3 nucleotide sequence: TGTGCCAGCAGCCCTTCACCCCGGCCCCAAGAGACCCAGTACTTC. Translation: CASSPSPRPQETQYF.